This T cell receptor (beta chain) derives from a study of OX40 agonist ivuxolimab in advanced cancers. Sequenced by immunoSEQ multiplex PCR; TCRdb stores in-frame clones only, minus some. The profile shows about 41,000 clones, approximately 80% of them singletons. Findings of the study overall: Nonresponders included some who also had low normalized T-cell clonal expansion. Clonal expansion was seen in CD4+ and CD8+ blood T cells by week 6 at 0.1 to 3.0 mg/kg.

The V gene's germline CDR1 is SGHDT and CDR2 YYEEEE. The CDR3 has 14 amino acids. V lost 0 bases, J lost 4 bases, and 8 bases lay in between. Concerning this clone: Its antigen is undetermined.

The sequence was obtained from an adult with an advanced solid tumor such as melanoma, head and neck, liver or kidney cancer. The J gene is TRBJ2-1, the V gene TRBV5-6, with D possibly TRBD1 on 5 matching bases. The input for sequencing was CD4+ or CD8+ T cells sorted from blood, taken in a trial of the OX40 agonist ivuxolimab. CDR3 DNA: TGTGCCAGCAGCTTGGACAGGTTGTACAATGAGCAGTTCTTC. Its protein product is CASSLDRLYNEQFF.